These T cell receptor beta chains were read from a single sample in a study of molecular identifiers for immune sequencing clone quantification. TCRdb used MiXCR to reprocess the PCR reads, holding one entry per CDR3 protein. The profile shows 62,000 or so distinct CDR3 sequences, roughly 18% of them singletons. Source material: naive CD8+ T cells from blood, with Jurkat cell RNA spiked in. The receptors come from a human donor in good health. Some libraries in this study had Jurkat cell RNA spiked in. CDR3s include the opening cysteine and the closing phenylalanine or tryptophan. D genes are given only for firm matches. Expanded clones get a size class; other rows say once, few or many, or leave the size out.

many | TRBJ2-1 | TRBD2 | TRBV3-1 | TGTGCCAGCAGCCAAGATGAGTGGACTAGCGGGAGTAAGGATGAGCAGTTCTTC | CASSQDEWTSGSKDEQFF
many | TRBJ1-6 | NA | TRBV6-5 | TGTGCCAGCAGTTACGAGACAGACATCTCCTATAATTCACCCCTCCACTTT | CASSYETDISYNSPLHF
NA | TRBJ2-5 | NA | TRBV6-6 | TGTGCCGGGGCCCGTTTCGATTCGGGCATGGAGACCCAGTACTTC | CAGARFDSGMETQYF
many | TRBJ2-1 | TRBD1 | TRBV2 | TGTGCCAACCAGGGACAGACTTACAATGAGCAGTTCTTC | CANQGQTYNEQFF
many | TRBJ1-1 | NA | TRBV11-3 | TGTGCCAGCAGCTCCAGGGAGGGTCCGAACACTGAAGCTTTCTTT | CASSSREGPNTEAFF
NA | TRBJ1-1 | NA | TRBV5-1 | TGCGCCAGCAGAAGGGAGACGAACACTGAAGCTTTCTTT | CASRRETNTEAFF
many | TRBJ2-5 | NA | TRBV7-9 | TGTGCCAGCAGCGCAGGTGGGGCAGAGACCCAGTACTTC | CASSAGGAETQYF
NA | TRBJ2-1 | TRBD1 | TRBV20-1 | TGCAGTGCCGTAGGGGGCGGCGAGCAGTTCTTC | CSAVGGGEQFF
NA | TRBJ2-7 | NA | TRBV7-9 | TGTGCCAGCAGCTTAGGACAGACGGGCGAGCAGTACTTC | CASSLGQTGEQYF
many | TRBJ2-7 | NA | TRBV28 | TGTGCCAGCAGGCCTCGACAGATCTACGAGCAGTACTTC | CASRPRQIYEQYF
many | TRBJ1-4 | NA | TRBV9 | TGTGCCAGCAGCGTAGCTTCTGCGGGGGAAAAACTGTTTTTT | CASSVASAGEKLFF
many | TRBJ2-2 | TRBD2 | TRBV18 | TGTGCCAGCTCACCACCACTAGCGGGAATGGCCGGGGAGCTGTTTTTT | CASSPPLAGMAGELFF
many | TRBJ2-3 | TRBD2 | TRBV28 | TGTGCCAGCATAGCCCATCTACTAGCGGGAGAGGGGGTTACGCAGTATTTT | CASIAHLLAGEGVTQYF
many | TRBJ2-1 | TRBD2 | TRBV11-3 | TGTGCCAGCAGCTTTTTCGTGACTAGCGGGGACAATGAGCAGTTCTTC | CASSFFVTSGDNEQFF
many | TRBJ1-1 | NA | TRBV30 | TGTGCCTGGACTTCGATAGAAGCTTTCTTT | CAWTSIEAFF
few | TRBJ2-1 | NA | TRBV7-9 | TGTGCCAGCAGCTCCCAGGGGGGTGGGACCTACAATGAGCAGTTCTTC | CASSSQGGGTYNEQFF
many | TRBJ1-5 | NA | TRBV6-5 | TGTGCCAGCAGTTCTGACTCGTATCGGCAGCCCCAGCATTTT | CASSSDSYRQPQHF
many | TRBJ1-1 | NA | TRBV30 | TGTGCCTGGAGTGACGGGGACTCCCAGGCTGAAGCTTTCTTT | CAWSDGDSQAEAFF
NA | TRBJ1-2 | NA | TRBV7-9 | TGTGCCAGCAGCTTAGATGTAGCTACTAACCTACGCGGCTACACCTTC | CASSLDVATNLRGYTF
many | TRBJ1-4 | NA | TRBV30 | TGTGCGTCCCAGGGAACCAGTGAAAAACTGTTTTTT | CASQGTSEKLFF
many | TRBJ1-5 | NA | TRBV4-2 | TGTGCCAGCAGCCAAGAACAGGTTCATCAGCCCCAGCATTTT | CASSQEQVHQPQHF
NA | TRBJ2-1 | TRBD1 | TRBV5-3 | TGTGCCAGCGGCCAACAGGGGCAGTACAATGAGCAGTTCTTC | CASGQQGQYNEQFF
many | TRBJ2-3 | NA | TRBV5-1 | TGCGCCAGCAGCTCCCTCCCCTCAGATACGCAGTATTTT | CASSSLPSDTQYF
many | TRBJ2-7 | NA | TRBV6-5 | TGTGCCAGCAGTTACTCGAACCAGGCTTGGGAGCAGTACTTC | CASSYSNQAWEQYF
many | TRBJ1-2 | NA | TRBV13 | TGTGCCAGCAGCTTAGCGGTCAGCTCGCCCTATGGCTACACCTTC | CASSLAVSSPYGYTF
NA | TRBJ1-2 | NA | TRBV2 | TGTGCCAGCAGTGAAGGGCAGGGGATGTTCTATGGCTACACCTTC | CASSEGQGMFYGYTF
NA | TRBJ2-1 | NA | TRBV7-9 | TGTGCCAGCAGCTTAGCAGCCCACAATGAGCAGTTCTTC | CASSLAAHNEQFF
many | TRBJ2-7 | TRBD1 | TRBV7-3 | TGTGCCAGCAGCCCAAAGGCGGGACAGGGTAGCGAGCAGTACTTC | CASSPKAGQGSEQYF